This entry concerns a single T cell receptor (beta chain). The antigen is undetermined. Sample time point: newly diagnosed GD, antithyroid drugs for less than 3 months. With RNA extracted from PBMCs as input, the TCR library was made. The sample is drawn from a study of regulatory T cells in long-lasting Graves disease. Study conclusions and caveats: Among samples with persistent disease, TRBV28, TRBJ1-2 and TRBJ2-5 were favored. Results may be inaccurate due to the small sample size.

V shed 1 base and J shed 3 bases, with 9 bases lying between them. Per the germline V gene, CDR1 is MGHRA and CDR2 is YSYEKL. The CDR3 consists of 15 residues. CDR3 regions were amplified by Arm-PCR using iRepertoire HTBI primers to build TCR beta libraries. TCRdb re-derived calls from the multiplex PCR reads in MiXCR, one entry per CDR3 protein. The table lists 300,000 to 400,000 distinct CDR3 sequences, over 15% of them singletons, with roughly 30% in the top ten. These data were also filed under a second study, of T cells in Graves' hyperthyroidism and ophthalmopathy.

This specimen consisted of peripheral blood mononuclear cells (PBMCs), obtained at new diagnosis, from a patient treated with antithyroid drugs. This sequence originates from a man between 35 and 55 years old with Graves disease. The chain employs TRBV4-1 and TRBJ1-4, with D unclear. Here the CDR3 DNA reads TGCGCCAGCAGCCAAGCGCCGATGGCTAATGAAAAACTGTTTTTT. Protein sequence: CASSQAPMANEKLFF.